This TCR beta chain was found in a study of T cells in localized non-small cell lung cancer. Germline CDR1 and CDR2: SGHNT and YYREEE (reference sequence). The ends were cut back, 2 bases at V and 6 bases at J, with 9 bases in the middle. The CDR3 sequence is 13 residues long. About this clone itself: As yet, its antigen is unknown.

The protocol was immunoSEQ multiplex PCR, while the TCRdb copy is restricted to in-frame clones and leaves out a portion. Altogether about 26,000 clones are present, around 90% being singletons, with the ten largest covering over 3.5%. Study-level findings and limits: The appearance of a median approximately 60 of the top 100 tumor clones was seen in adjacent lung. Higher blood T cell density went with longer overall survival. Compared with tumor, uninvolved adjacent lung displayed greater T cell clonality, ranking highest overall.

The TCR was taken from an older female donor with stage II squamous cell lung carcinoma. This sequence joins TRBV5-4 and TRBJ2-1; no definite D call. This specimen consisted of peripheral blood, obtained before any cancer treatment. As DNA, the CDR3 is TGTGCCAGCAGCTTTCGCTATTCCAATGAGCAGTTCTTC. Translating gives CASSFRYSNEQFF.